The clone carrying this TCR beta chain was found a few times. Its antigen is currently unknown. Given the absence of the conserved phenylalanine or tryptophan at the CDR3 end, a read error is likely. The sample originates from a study of regulatory T cells in long-lasting Graves disease. Study-level findings and limits: TRBV28, TRBJ1-2 and TRBJ2-5 emerged as the favored segments in persistent disease.

The ends lost 0 bases at V and 8 bases at J; junction bases unmatched: 8. The CDR3 runs 15 residues. Germline-derived CDR1 and CDR2 are DFQATT and SNEGSKA (reference sequence). As for time point: newly diagnosed GD, antithyroid drugs for less than 3 months. Isolated PBMC RNA provided the starting material for the TCR library. Sequencing libraries for TCR beta were prepared with iRepertoire HTBI primers and Arm-PCR of CDR3 regions. MiXCR was run by TCRdb on the multiplex PCR reads, yielding one entry per CDR3 protein. The repertoire holds about 380,000 distinct CDR3 sequences, about 14% seen once, with 20% to 25% in the top ten.

This chain uses TRBV20-1 with TRBJ2-1; 9 bases are shared with TRBD2. The clonotype was recovered from a female donor with Graves disease. The input for sequencing was peripheral blood mononuclear cells (PBMCs), taken at new diagnosis, from a patient treated with antithyroid drugs. This CDR3 reads CSARDIAGESDEQFS. DNA of the CDR3: TGCAGTGCTAGAGATATAGCGGGAGAATCGGATGAGCAGTTCTCC.